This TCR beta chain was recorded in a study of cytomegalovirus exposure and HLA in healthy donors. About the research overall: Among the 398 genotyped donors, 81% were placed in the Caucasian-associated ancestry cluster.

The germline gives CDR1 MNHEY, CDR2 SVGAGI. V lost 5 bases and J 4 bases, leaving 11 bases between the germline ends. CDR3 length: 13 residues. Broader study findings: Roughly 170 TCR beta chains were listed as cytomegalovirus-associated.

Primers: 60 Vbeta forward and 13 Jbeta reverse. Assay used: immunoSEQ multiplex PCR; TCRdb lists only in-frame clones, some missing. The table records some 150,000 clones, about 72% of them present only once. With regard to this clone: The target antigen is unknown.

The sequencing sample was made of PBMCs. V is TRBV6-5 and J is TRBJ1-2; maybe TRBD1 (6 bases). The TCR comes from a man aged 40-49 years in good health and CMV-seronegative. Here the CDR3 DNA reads TGTGCCAGCAGTCGACAGGACTCCTATGGCTACACCTTC. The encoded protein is CASSRQDSYGYTF.